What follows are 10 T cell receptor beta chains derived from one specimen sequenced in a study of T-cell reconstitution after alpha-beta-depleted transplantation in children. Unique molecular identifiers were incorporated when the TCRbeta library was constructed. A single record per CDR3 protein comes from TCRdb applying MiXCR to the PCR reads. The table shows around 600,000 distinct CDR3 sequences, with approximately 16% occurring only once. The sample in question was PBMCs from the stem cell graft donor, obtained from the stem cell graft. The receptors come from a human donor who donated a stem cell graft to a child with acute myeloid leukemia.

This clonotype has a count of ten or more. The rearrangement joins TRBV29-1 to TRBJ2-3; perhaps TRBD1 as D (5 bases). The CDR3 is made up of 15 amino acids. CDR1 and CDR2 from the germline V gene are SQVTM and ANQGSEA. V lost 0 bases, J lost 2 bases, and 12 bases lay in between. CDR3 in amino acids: CSVEDRQISTDTQYF. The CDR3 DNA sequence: TGCAGCGTTGAAGACAGACAGATTTCCACAGATACGCAGTATTTT.

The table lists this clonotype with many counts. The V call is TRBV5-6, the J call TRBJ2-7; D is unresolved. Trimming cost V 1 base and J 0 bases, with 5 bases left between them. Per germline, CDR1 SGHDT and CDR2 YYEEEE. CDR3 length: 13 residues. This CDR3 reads CASSLPSSYEQYF. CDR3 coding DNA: TGTGCCAGCAGCTTGCCCAGCTCCTACGAGCAGTACTTC.

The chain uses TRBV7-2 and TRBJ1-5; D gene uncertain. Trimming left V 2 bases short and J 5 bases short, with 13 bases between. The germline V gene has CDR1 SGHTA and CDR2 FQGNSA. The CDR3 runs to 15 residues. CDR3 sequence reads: CASSLRIGRDQPQHF. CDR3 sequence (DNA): TGTGCCAGCAGCTTAAGGATCGGAAGGGATCAGCCCCAGCATTTT.

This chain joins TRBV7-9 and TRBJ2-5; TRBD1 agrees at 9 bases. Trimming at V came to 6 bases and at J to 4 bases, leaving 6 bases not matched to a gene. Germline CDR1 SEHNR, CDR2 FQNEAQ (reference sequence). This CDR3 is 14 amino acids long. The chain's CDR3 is CASRPADRGETQYF. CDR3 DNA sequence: TGTGCCAGCAGACCCGCGGACAGGGGAGAGACCCAGTACTTC.

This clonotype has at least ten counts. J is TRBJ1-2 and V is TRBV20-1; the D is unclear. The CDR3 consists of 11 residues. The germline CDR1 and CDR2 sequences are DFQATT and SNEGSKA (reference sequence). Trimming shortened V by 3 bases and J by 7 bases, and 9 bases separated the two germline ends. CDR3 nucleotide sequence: TGCAGTGCTAGGGAACCCCGTGGCTACACCTTC. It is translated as CSAREPRGYTF.

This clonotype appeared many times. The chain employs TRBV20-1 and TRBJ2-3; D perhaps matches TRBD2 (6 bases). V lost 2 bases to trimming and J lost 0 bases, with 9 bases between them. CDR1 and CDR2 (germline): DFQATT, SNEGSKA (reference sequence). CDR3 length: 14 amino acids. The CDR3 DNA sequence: TGCAGTGCTAGACCCGGGGGAAGCACAGATACGCAGTATTTT. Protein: CSARPGGSTDTQYF.

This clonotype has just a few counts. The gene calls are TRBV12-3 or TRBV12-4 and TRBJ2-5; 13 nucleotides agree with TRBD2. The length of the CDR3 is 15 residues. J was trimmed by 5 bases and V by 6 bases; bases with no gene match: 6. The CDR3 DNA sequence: TGTGCCAGCAGGGGATGGGGACTAGCGGGGGAGACCCAGTACTTC. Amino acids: CASRGWGLAGETQYF.

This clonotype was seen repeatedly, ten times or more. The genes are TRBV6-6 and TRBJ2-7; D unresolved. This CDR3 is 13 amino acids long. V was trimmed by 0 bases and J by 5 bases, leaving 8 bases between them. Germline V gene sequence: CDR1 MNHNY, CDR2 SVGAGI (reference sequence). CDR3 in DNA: TGTGCCAGCAGTTACTCTGCAGGCCACGAGCAGTACGTC. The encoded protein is CASSYSAGHEQYV.

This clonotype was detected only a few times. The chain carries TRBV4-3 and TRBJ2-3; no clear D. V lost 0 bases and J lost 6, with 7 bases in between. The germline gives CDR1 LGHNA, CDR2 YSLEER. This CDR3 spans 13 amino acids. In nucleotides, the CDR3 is TGCGCCAGCAGCCAAGAGAAGAGGGATACGCAGTATTTT. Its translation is CASSQEKRDTQYF.

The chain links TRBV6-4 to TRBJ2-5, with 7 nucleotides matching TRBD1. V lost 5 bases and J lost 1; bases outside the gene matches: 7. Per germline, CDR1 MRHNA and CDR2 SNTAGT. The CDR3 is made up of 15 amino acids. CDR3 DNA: TGTGCCAGCAGTCTCCAAGGGGACAGCCAAGAGACCCAGTACTTC. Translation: CASSLQGDSQETQYF.